Listed below are T cell receptor beta chains from one sample, sequenced in a study of STAT5B mutations in CD4+ large granular lymphocyte leukemia. Clones were read by immunoSEQ multiplex PCR, and TCRdb kept only the in-frame ones, dropping some. The repertoire includes 28,000 or so clones, around 80% of them detected once, and less than 1.3% sits in the top ten. The sample was CD4+ T cells from blood buffy coats. The receptors derive from a human donor in good health. The CDR3 runs from the conserved cysteine through the conserved F or W. Fields, in order: V gene, D gene, clone size, J gene, CDR3 protein, CDR3 DNA. A D gene is named only where the DNA matches it firmly. The listing skips clone size in some rows; elsewhere it reads once, few, many or a size class.

v_gene: TRBV5-1
d_gene: NA
abundance: NA
j_gene: TRBJ2-2
CDR3aa: CASSPSGNTGELFF
CDR3nt: TGCGCCAGCAGCCCCTCGGGGAACACCGGGGAGCTGTTTTTT

v_gene: TRBV11-2
d_gene: NA
abundance: NA
j_gene: TRBJ2-6
CDR3aa: CASTRPSGANVLTF
CDR3nt: TGTGCCAGCACCCGCCCTTCTGGGGCCAACGTCCTGACTTTC

v_gene: TRBV7-9
d_gene: TRBD2
abundance: NA
j_gene: TRBJ2-1
CDR3aa: CASGDRGGNEQFF
CDR3nt: TGTGCCAGCGGGGATCGGGGGGGGAATGAGCAGTTCTTC

v_gene: TRBV5-1
d_gene: NA
abundance: NA
j_gene: TRBJ2-2
CDR3aa: CASSLAGTRAGTGELFF
CDR3nt: TGCGCCAGCAGCTTGGCAGGTACCAGGGCCGGCACCGGGGAGCTGTTTTTT

v_gene: TRBV11-2
d_gene: TRBD1
abundance: NA
j_gene: TRBJ2-7
CDR3aa: CASSFYGTVNEQYF
CDR3nt: TGTGCCAGCAGCTTCTATGGGACAGTTAACGAGCAGTACTTC

v_gene: TRBV28
d_gene: NA
abundance: NA
j_gene: TRBJ1-4
CDR3aa: CASSWTDNEKLFF
CDR3nt: TGTGCCAGCAGTTGGACAGATAATGAAAAACTGTTTTTT

v_gene: TRBV10-3
d_gene: NA
abundance: NA
j_gene: TRBJ1-2
CDR3aa: CAISESGAVYGYTF
CDR3nt: TGTGCCATCAGTGAGTCTGGGGCGGTCTATGGCTACACCTTC

v_gene: TRBV6-6
d_gene: TRBD1
abundance: NA
j_gene: TRBJ2-5
CDR3aa: CASSARQGTKGETQYF
CDR3nt: TGTGCCAGCAGCGCCAGACAGGGAACGAAGGGAGAGACCCAGTACTTC

v_gene: TRBV5-1
d_gene: TRBD1
abundance: NA
j_gene: TRBJ2-3
CDR3aa: CASSSGGQGGTDTQYF
CDR3nt: TGCGCCAGCAGCTCCGGGGGACAGGGGGGCACAGATACGCAGTATTTT

v_gene: TRBV6-5
d_gene: NA
abundance: NA
j_gene: TRBJ1-2
CDR3aa: CASKKTGDVNYGYTF
CDR3nt: TGTGCCAGCAAGAAGACAGGAGACGTTAACTATGGCTACACCTTC

v_gene: TRBV5-4
d_gene: NA
abundance: few
j_gene: TRBJ2-2
CDR3aa: CASSLGITGELFF
CDR3nt: TGTGCCAGCAGCTTGGGCATTACCGGGGAGCTGTTTTTT

v_gene: TRBV30
d_gene: NA
abundance: NA
j_gene: TRBJ1-1
CDR3aa: CAWSGKVRQTNTEAFF
CDR3nt: TGTGCCTGGAGTGGAAAGGTTAGGCAGACGAACACTGAAGCTTTCTTT

v_gene: TRBV21-1
d_gene: NA
abundance: NA
j_gene: TRBJ2-7
CDR3aa: CASRDSTYEQYF
CDR3nt: TGTGCCAGCCGGGACAGTACCTACGAGCAGTACTTC

v_gene: TRBV19
d_gene: NA
abundance: NA
j_gene: TRBJ1-2
CDR3aa: CASSILGGGYTF
CDR3nt: TGTGCCAGTAGTATTCTCGGGGGCGGCTACACCTTC

v_gene: TRBV28
d_gene: NA
abundance: NA
j_gene: TRBJ2-5
CDR3aa: CASSFYPDTTQYF
CDR3nt: TGTGCCAGCAGTTTTTACCCCGACACGACCCAGTACTTC

v_gene: TRBV10-3
d_gene: TRBD1
abundance: NA
j_gene: TRBJ1-2
CDR3aa: CAISDSTGSSLSGYGYTF
CDR3nt: TGTGCCATCAGTGACTCGACAGGGTCCTCTCTCAGCGGCTATGGCTACACCTTC